These 30 T cell receptor beta chains came from one sample sequenced in a study of Tregs in tolerant kidney transplant recipients. Only in-frame clones appear in the TCRdb table, and some are missing; sequencing was by immunoSEQ multiplex PCR. The table records some 240,000 clones, 80% to 85% of them present only once. Sequences were obtained from CD4+ T cells from blood. The source is a human donor in good health.

Concerning this clone itself: Other DNA variants within this sample encode the same CDR3. The chain employs TRBV20-1 and TRBJ2-5; D unresolved. Germline CDR1 DFQATT, CDR2 SNEGSKA (reference sequence). Between the trimmed V and J ends, which lost 3 bases and 1 base, there was a span of 3 bases. CDR3 length: 11 residues. The CDR3 here is CSARSQETQYF. The DNA for the CDR3 is TGCAGTGCTAGGAGCCAAGAGACCCAGTACTTC.

J is TRBJ2-5 and V is TRBV9, with TRBD2 matching over 7 bases. The CDR3 contains 16 residues. The junction had 13 bases not matched to a gene; V was cut back by 3 bases and J by 5 bases. The V gene's germline CDR1 is SGDLS and CDR2 YYNGEE. The CDR3: CASSEVPSGRSETQYF. As DNA, the CDR3 is TGTGCCAGCAGCGAGGTCCCTAGCGGCCGGTCGGAGACCCAGTACTTC.

This clone was seen only a few times. This chain uses TRBV7-9 with TRBJ2-4; D is perhaps TRBD1 (5 bases). The CDR3 loop spans 13 amino acids. V was trimmed by 2 bases and J by 8 bases, leaving 10 bases between them. The germline gives CDR1 SEHNR, CDR2 FQNEAQ (reference sequence). DNA of the CDR3: TGTGCCAGCAGCTTAATTAGGGGTGACATTCAGTACTTC. Translating it yields CASSLIRGDIQYF.

Notes on this clone: Other DNA sequences from this sample encode an identical CDR3 as well. The gene calls are TRBV9 and TRBJ1-1; D may be TRBD1 (5 bases). The V and J ends lost 0 bases and 2 bases respectively, with 8 bases between them. The CDR3 length is 14 residues. In germline, CDR1 is SGDLS, CDR2 YYNGEE. In DNA form, the CDR3 reads TGTGCCAGCAGCGTAGGGGGCTCAAACACTGAAGCTTTCTTT. It specifies CASSVGGSNTEAFF.

The chain employs TRBV5-8 and TRBJ2-7; D is unresolved. The CDR3 consists of 13 residues. Trimming removed 2 bases from V and 2 bases from J, with 8 bases in between. Germline CDR1 SGHTS, CDR2 YDEGEE. The CDR3 DNA reads as TGTGCCAGCAGCTTAAGGCCGGCCTACGAGCAGTACTTC. The encoded protein is CASSLRPAYEQYF.

In its sample, this clone was seen once. The rearrangement joins TRBV6-5 to TRBJ1-2; 9 positions agree with TRBD1. Germline trimming cut 5 bases from V and 4 bases from J; bases unmatched to any gene: 8. Germline V gene sequence: CDR1 MNHEY, CDR2 SVGAGI. The CDR3 runs to 15 residues. Here the CDR3 DNA reads TGTGCCAGCAGTCCTAAACAGGGGGCGGGCTATGGCTACACCTTC. Protein: CASSPKQGAGYGYTF.

The rearrangement joins TRBV5-1 to TRBJ2-2; 16 bases are shared with TRBD2. Germline V gene data show CDR1 as SGHRS and CDR2 as YFSETQ. This CDR3 is built from 17 residues. The trim removed 3 bases at V and 5 bases at J, leaving 4 bases unmatched. As DNA, the CDR3 is TGCGCCAGCAGCTCCGGGACTAGCGGGAGGGCTACCGGGGAGCTGTTTTTT. It is translated as CASSSGTSGRATGELFF.

This chain joins TRBV2 and TRBJ1-4; perhaps TRBD1 as D (6 bases). The CDR3 has 14 residues. Germline values: CDR1 SNHLY, CDR2 FYNNEI. V dropped 2 bases and J dropped 8 bases, with 12 bases sitting between them. The CDR3 sequence: CASSELQGGEKLFF. The DNA for the CDR3 is TGTGCCAGCAGTGAATTACAGGGCGGGGAAAAACTGTTTTTT.

V is TRBV6-5 and J is TRBJ2-5, with D unclear. CDR1 MNHEY and CDR2 SVGAGI come from the germline V gene. V shed 7 bases and J shed 5 bases, with 14 bases lying between them. This CDR3 is built from 13 residues. CDR3 nucleotides: TGTGCCAGCACCCAGGCCGTGGGGGAGACCCAGTACTTC. Residues: CASTQAVGETQYF.

This chain uses TRBV27 with TRBJ2-7; 8 nucleotides match TRBD1. The V segment lost 5 bases and the J segment 5 bases; nucleotides outside the gene matches: 8. The length of the CDR3 is 14 residues. Per germline, CDR1 MNHEY and CDR2 SMNVEV (reference sequence). The chain's CDR3 is CASSPQGALNEQYF. DNA of the CDR3: TGTGCCAGCAGTCCTCAGGGGGCTCTGAACGAGCAGTACTTC.

In this sample, this clone turned up a few times. This chain joins TRBV6-1 and TRBJ2-5; D remains unclear. The germline gives CDR1 MNHNS, CDR2 SASEGT. The CDR3 is 15 amino acids. V dropped 6 bases and J dropped 5 bases, with 19 bases sitting between them. Here the CDR3 reads CASRELGRLHETQYF. Here the CDR3 DNA reads TGTGCCAGCAGGGAACTCGGACGGCTCCACGAGACCCAGTACTTC.

This clone was seen only once. The chain uses TRBV9 and TRBJ1-2; no firm D call. CDR3 length: 9 residues. Per germline, CDR1 SGDLS and CDR2 YYNGEE. Trimming shortened V by 10 bases and J by 8 bases, and 9 bases separated the two germline ends. CDR3 amino acids: CAALEGYTF. The CDR3 region has the DNA TGTGCCGCCCTCGAAGGCTACACCTTC.

This sequence joins TRBV11-2 and TRBJ1-3, with TRBD1 matching over 9 bases. Germline V gene sequence: CDR1 SGHAT, CDR2 FQNNGV. The junction had 4 bases not matched to a gene; V was cut back by 5 bases and J by 2 bases. The CDR3 sequence is 15 residues long. The DNA of the CDR3 is TGTGCCAGCAGCAAACAGGGGGCCACTGGAAACACCATATATTTT. It codes for CASSKQGATGNTIYF.

The chain couples TRBV29-1 to TRBJ1-1; TRBD1 might be the D (5 bases). Per the germline V gene, CDR1 is SQVTM and CDR2 is ANQGSEA. Trimming stripped 6 bases from V and 4 bases from J, with 21 bases between. The CDR3 is made up of 15 amino acids. CDR3 loop: CSVVMGGTGITEAFF. The CDR3 DNA reads TGCAGCGTAGTAATGGGGGGGACGGGCATCACTGAAGCTTTCTTT.

CDR3 DNA sequence: TGCAACAAGAACATCGGCGCGGACACCATATATTTT. Amino acid sequence: CNKNIGADTIYF. The chain joins TRBV29-1 to TRBJ1-3; D gene uncertain. Germline-derived CDR1 and CDR2 are SQVTM and ANQGSEA. The CDR3 runs to 12 residues. Full variable domain (rest looked up from reference TRBV29-1 and TRBJ1-3): SAVISQKPSRDICQRGTSLTIQCQVDSQVTMMFWYRQQPGQSLTLIATANQGSEATYESGFVIDKFPISRPNLTFSTLTVSNMSPEDSSIYLCNKNIGADTIYFGEGSWLTVV.

The chain has TRBV9 and TRBJ1-3; no definite D call. This CDR3 has 12 residues. V was pared by 5 bases and J by 0 bases, with 3 bases between. The germline V gene encodes CDR1 SGDLS and CDR2 YYNGEE. CDR3 bases: TGTGCCAGCAGGGGCTCTGGAAACACCATATATTTT. This codes for CASRGSGNTIYF.

This chain uses TRBV2 with TRBJ1-3; perhaps TRBD1 as D (5 bases). CDR1 SNHLY and CDR2 FYNNEI come from the germline V gene. V lost 4 bases, J lost 0 bases, and 10 bases lay in between. This CDR3 is built from 15 residues. CDR3 DNA sequence: TGTGCCAGCAGTGGGCGGGGGTTCTCTGGAAACACCATATATTTT. Translating it yields CASSGRGFSGNTIYF.

In this sample, this clone turned up once. The CDR3 DNA is TGTGCCAGCACCCTTTCCCACTCAAACACTGAAGCTTTCTTT. It translates to CASTLSHSNTEAFF. The rearrangement links TRBV6-1 to TRBJ1-1, with D unresolved. V shed 7 bases and J shed 2 bases, with 14 bases lying between them. The CDR3 extends over 14 amino acids. Germline lookup yields CDR1 MNHNS and CDR2 SASEGT.

The V gene is TRBV28, the J gene TRBJ1-5, with D unclear. CDR3 size: 14 residues. V was clipped by 4 bases and J by 8 bases, with 15 bases between them. Germline V gene sequence: CDR1 MDHEN, CDR2 SYDVKM. The CDR3 DNA reads as TGTGCCAGCAGTTCCACGACAACCCCGAAGCCCCAGCATTTT. It encodes CASSSTTTPKPQHF.

This clone is a singleton in its sample. The chain carries TRBV4-2 and TRBJ2-3, with a tentative D call TRBD2 (5 bases). This CDR3 region has 18 residues. Trimming pared 0 bases from V and 0 bases from J, leaving 16 bases between. Per germline, CDR1 LGHNA and CDR2 YNFKEQ. As DNA, the CDR3 is TGTGCCAGCAGCCAAGATCCAGCGGTGGCCACTAGCACAGATACGCAGTATTTT. Translation gives CASSQDPAVATSTDTQYF.

The chain couples TRBV18 to TRBJ2-5; 12 nucleotides agree with TRBD2. TRBJ2-7 matches the DNA end more closely, so the J call is doubtful. CDR3 length: 17 residues. Germline V gene data show CDR1 as KGHSH and CDR2 as LQKENI. Here the CDR3 DNA reads TGTGCCAGCTCACCGACAGGACTAGCGGGGAGTTCCTACGAGCAGTACTTC. Translating gives CASSPTGLAGSSYEQYF.

This clone was counted between two and nine times. The V call is TRBV6-1, the J call TRBJ1-5, with D tentatively TRBD1 (6 bases). V dropped 4 bases and J dropped 0 bases, with 10 bases sitting between them. Germline V gene data show CDR1 as MNHNS and CDR2 as SASEGT. There are 15 residues in the CDR3. CDR3 DNA sequence: TGTGCCAGCAGTGGGGGGGCCATTAGCAATCAGCCCCAGCATTTT. Translation: CASSGGAISNQPQHF.

This clone was recorded once. Other DNA sequences from this sample encode an identical CDR3 as well. This rearrangement joins TRBV6-1 to TRBJ2-7; D not certain. Trimming removed 6 bases at V and 0 bases at J, with 15 bases between. This CDR3 is built from 15 residues. Looked up from germline, CDR1 is MNHNS and CDR2 is SASEGT. CDR3 amino acids: CASSENLAISYEQYF. For the CDR3, the DNA is TGTGCCAGCAGCGAAAACCTGGCGATCTCCTACGAGCAGTACTTC.

The chain joins TRBV5-1 to TRBJ1-3, with D uncertain. V gave up 3 bases and J gave up 0 bases, with 4 bases separating them. Germline CDR1 reads SGHRS; CDR2 reads YFSETQ. The CDR3 spans 13 residues. Written as DNA, the CDR3 is TGCGCCAGCAGCTCAATCTCTGGAAACACCATATATTTT. This codes for CASSSISGNTIYF.

The chain uses TRBV6-5 and TRBJ1-5; 9 nucleotides line up with TRBD1. V trimming: 5 bases; J trimming: 5 bases; junction bases outside the gene matches: 7. The CDR3 spans 15 residues. The germline gives CDR1 MNHEY, CDR2 SVGAGI. As DNA, the CDR3 is TGTGCCAGCAGTCTGGACAGGGGAGGAGATCAGCCCCAGCATTTT. Its protein product is CASSLDRGGDQPQHF.

This clone was observed a handful of times. The V and J genes are TRBV5-1 and TRBJ2-5; D might be TRBD1 (5 bases). V shed 0 bases and J shed 5 bases, with 17 bases lying between them. CDR1 and CDR2 from the germline V gene are SGHRS and YFSETQ. CDR3 length: 16 residues. The chain's CDR3 is CASSLDSGQGRETQYF. In DNA form, the CDR3 reads TGCGCCAGCAGCTTGGATTCTGGGCAGGGCCGGGAGACCCAGTACTTC.

The chain has TRBV2 and TRBJ1-5; D gene uncertain. The CDR3 is 14 amino acids. CDR1 and CDR2 from the germline V gene are SNHLY and FYNNEI. V lost 4 bases to trimming and J lost 0 bases, with 7 bases between them. DNA for the CDR3: TGTGCCAGCAGTGGAATTTATAGCAATCAGCCCCAGCATTTT. This gives the protein CASSGIYSNQPQHF.

The CDR3 region is CASSPSPWGSGNTIYF. The CDR3 DNA reads TGTGCCAGCAGCCCATCGCCCTGGGGCTCTGGAAACACCATATATTTT. The genes are TRBV9 and TRBJ1-3; D gene unclear. V was cut by 4 bases and J by 0 bases, with 14 bases left in between. CDR1 and CDR2 from the germline V gene are SGDLS and YYNGEE. CDR3 length: 16 residues.

This chain uses TRBV18 with TRBJ2-7; TRBD1 matches 7 bases. The CDR3 contains 15 residues. V gave up 6 bases and J gave up 0 bases; unmatched junction bases: 8. Germline loops: CDR1 KGHSH, CDR2 LQKENI. The CDR3 sequence: CASSVSRDSSYEQYF. In nucleotides, the CDR3 is TGTGCCAGCTCTGTTTCCCGGGACAGCTCCTACGAGCAGTACTTC.

The V call is TRBV15, the J call TRBJ2-7, with unresolved D. V lost 0 bases to trimming and J lost 3 bases, with 6 bases between them. CDR1 LNHNV and CDR2 YYDKDF come from the germline V gene (reference sequence). CDR3 length equals 13 residues. CDR3 sequence: CATSRDGGYEQYF. CDR3 in DNA: TGTGCCACCAGCAGAGACGGCGGCTACGAGCAGTACTTC. The variable domain in full, with the rest retrieved from reference TRBV15 and TRBJ2-7, is DAMVIQNPRYQVTQFGKPVTLSCSQTLNHNVMYWYQQKSSQAPKLLFHYYDKDFNNEADTPDNFQSRRPNTSFCFLDIRSPGLGDTAMYLCATSRDGGYEQYFGPGTRLTVT.